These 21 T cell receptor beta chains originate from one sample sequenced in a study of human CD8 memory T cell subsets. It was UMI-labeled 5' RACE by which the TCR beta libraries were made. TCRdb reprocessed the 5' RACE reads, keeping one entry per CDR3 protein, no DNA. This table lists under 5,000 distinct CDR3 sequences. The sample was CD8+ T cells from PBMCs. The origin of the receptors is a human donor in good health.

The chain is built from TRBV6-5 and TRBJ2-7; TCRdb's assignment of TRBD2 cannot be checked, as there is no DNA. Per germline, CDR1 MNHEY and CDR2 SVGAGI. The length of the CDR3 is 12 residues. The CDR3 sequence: CAAGLAAYEQYF.

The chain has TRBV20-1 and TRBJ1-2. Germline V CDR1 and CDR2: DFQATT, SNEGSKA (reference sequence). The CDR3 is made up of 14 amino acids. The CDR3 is CSARDLKDNYGYTF.

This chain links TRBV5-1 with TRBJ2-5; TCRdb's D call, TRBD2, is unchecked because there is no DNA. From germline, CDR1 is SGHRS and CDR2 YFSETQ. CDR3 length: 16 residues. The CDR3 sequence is CASSPSLAGEQETQYF. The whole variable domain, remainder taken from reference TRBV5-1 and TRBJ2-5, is KAGVTQTPRYLIKTRGQQVTLSCSPISGHRSVSWYQQTPGQGLQFLFEYFSETQRNKGNFPGRFSGRQFSNSRSEMNVSTLELGDSALYLCASSPSLAGEQETQYFGPGTRLLVL.

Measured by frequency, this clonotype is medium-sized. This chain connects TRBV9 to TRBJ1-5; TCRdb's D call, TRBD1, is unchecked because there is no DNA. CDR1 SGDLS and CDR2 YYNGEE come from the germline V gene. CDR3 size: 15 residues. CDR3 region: CASSPWDISNQPQHF.

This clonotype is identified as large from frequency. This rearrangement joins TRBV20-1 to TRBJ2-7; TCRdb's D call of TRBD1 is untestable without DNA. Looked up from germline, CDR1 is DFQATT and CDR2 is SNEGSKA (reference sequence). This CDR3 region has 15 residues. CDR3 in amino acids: CSARDSAGGTYEQYF.

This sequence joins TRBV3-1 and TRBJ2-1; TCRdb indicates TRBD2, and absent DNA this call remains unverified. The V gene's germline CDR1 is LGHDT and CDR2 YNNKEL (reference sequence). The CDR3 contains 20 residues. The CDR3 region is CASSQEYSRVVAGGQNEQFF.

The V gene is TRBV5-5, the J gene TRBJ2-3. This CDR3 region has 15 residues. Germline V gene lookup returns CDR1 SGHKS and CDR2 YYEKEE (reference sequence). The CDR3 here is CASSSGLRSTDTQYF. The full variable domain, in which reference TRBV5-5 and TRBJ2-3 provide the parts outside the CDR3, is DAGVTQSPTHLIKTRGQQVTLRCSPISGHKSVSWYQQVLGQGPQFIFQYYEKEERGRGNFPDRFSARQFPNYSSELNVNALLLGDSALYLCASSSGLRSTDTQYFGPGTRLTVL.

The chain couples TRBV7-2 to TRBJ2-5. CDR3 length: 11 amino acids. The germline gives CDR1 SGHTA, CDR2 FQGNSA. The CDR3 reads CASSLKETQYF. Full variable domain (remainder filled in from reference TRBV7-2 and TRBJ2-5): GAGVSQSPSNKVTEKGKDVELRCDPISGHTALYWYRQSLGQGLEFLIYFQGNSAPDKSGLPSDRFSAERTGGSVSTLTIQRTQQEDSAVYLCASSLKETQYFGPGTRLLVL.

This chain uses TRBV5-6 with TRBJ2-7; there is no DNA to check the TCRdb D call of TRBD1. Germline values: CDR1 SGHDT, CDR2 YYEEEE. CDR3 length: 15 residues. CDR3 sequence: CASSLGPTGSYEQYF.

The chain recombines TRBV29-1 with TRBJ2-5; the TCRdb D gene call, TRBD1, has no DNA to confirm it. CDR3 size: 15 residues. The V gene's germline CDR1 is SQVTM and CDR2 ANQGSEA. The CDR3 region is CSVNGQGEYQETQYF.

CDR3 residues: CSARDPLPYEQYF. The chain links TRBV20-1 to TRBJ2-7; there is no DNA to check the TCRdb D call of TRBD2. This CDR3 region has 13 residues. From germline, CDR1 is DFQATT and CDR2 SNEGSKA (reference sequence).

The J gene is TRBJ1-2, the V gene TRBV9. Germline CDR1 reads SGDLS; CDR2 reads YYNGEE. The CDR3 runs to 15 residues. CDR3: CASSVAAGPTYGYTF.

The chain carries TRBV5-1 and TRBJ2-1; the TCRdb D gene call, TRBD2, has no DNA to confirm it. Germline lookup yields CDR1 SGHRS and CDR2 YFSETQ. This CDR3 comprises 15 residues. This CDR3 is CASSFWVAEINEQFF. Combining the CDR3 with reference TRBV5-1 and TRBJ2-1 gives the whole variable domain KAGVTQTPRYLIKTRGQQVTLSCSPISGHRSVSWYQQTPGQGLQFLFEYFSETQRNKGNFPGRFSGRQFSNSRSEMNVSTLELGDSALYLCASSFWVAEINEQFFGPGTRLTVL.

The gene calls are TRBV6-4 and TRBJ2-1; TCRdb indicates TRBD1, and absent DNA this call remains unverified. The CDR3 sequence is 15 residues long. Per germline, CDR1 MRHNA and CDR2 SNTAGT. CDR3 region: CASSEQGGDNNEQFF.

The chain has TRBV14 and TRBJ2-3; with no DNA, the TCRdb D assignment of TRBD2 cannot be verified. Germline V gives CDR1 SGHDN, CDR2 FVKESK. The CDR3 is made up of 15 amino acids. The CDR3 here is CASSHLAGKTDTQYF. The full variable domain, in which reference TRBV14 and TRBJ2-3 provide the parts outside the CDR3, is EAGVTQFPSHSVIEKGQTVTLRCDPISGHDNLYWYRRVMGKEIKFLLHFVKESKQDESGMPNNRFLAERTGGTYSTLKVQPAELEDSGVYFCASSHLAGKTDTQYFGPGTRLTVL.

The CDR3 loop is CASSLGTGIVEQYF. This chain links TRBV12-3 or TRBV12-4 with TRBJ2-7; absent DNA, TCRdb's TRBD1 call cannot be checked. This CDR3 contains 14 residues.

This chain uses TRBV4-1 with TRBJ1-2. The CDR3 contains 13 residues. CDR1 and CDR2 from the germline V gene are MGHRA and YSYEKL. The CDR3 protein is CASSQDVSLGYTF.

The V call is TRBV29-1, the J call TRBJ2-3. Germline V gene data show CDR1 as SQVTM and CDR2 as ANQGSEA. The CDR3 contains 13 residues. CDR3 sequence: CSVEERATDTQYF.

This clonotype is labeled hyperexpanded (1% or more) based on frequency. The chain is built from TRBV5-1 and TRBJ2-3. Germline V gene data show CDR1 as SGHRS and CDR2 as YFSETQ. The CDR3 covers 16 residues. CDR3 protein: CASSLGSYSRTDTQYF. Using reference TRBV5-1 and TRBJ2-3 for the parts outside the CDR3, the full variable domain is KAGVTQTPRYLIKTRGQQVTLSCSPISGHRSVSWYQQTPGQGLQFLFEYFSETQRNKGNFPGRFSGRQFSNSRSEMNVSTLELGDSALYLCASSLGSYSRTDTQYFGPGTRLTVL.

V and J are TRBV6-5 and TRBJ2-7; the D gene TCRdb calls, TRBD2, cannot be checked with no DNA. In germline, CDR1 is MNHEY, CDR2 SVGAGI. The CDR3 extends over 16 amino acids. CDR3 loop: CASSLAGTGEPYEQYF.

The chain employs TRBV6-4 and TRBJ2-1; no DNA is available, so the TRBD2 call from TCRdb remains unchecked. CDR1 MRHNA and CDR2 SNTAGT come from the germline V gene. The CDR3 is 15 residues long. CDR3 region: CASSDEGASGSKQFF.